The 20 T cell receptor beta chains below were found in one sample sequenced in a study of blood T cell repertoires in COVID-19. Using immunoSEQ multiplex PCR, the repertoire was profiled, and TCRdb retains in-frame clones only, with some absent. Of about 370,000 clones in the sample, roughly 89% were seen once. The sample taken for sequencing was peripheral blood. Receptors originate from a man aged 18-30 years with active or convalescent COVID-19.

The CDR3 coding sequence is TGCGCCAGCCGCACGGCGAACACCGGGGAGCTGTTTTTT. Encoded protein: CASRTANTGELFF. J is TRBJ2-2 and V is TRBV4-1; D is ambiguous. Trimming left V 8 bases short and J 0 bases short, with 7 bases between. The CDR3 is made up of 13 amino acids. The germline CDR1 and CDR2 sequences are MGHRA and YSYEKL.

The rearrangement links TRBV5-1 to TRBJ2-2, with D tentatively TRBD1 (5 bases). With 2 bases removed from V and 4 bases from J, the gap between germline ends came to 12 bases. There are 15 residues in the CDR3. CDR1 and CDR2 from the germline V gene are SGHRS and YFSETQ. In DNA, the CDR3 is TGCGCCAGCAGCTTTGGCCCCCAGGGCACCGGGGAGCTGTTTTTT. It encodes CASSFGPQGTGELFF.

The CDR3 is CASSLWTSGTSEQFF. As DNA, the CDR3 is TGTGCCAGCAGTTTATGGACTAGCGGGACGAGTGAGCAGTTCTTC. V gene TRBV27 combines with J gene TRBJ2-1; TRBD2 matches at 12 bases. Germline V lookup: CDR1 MNHEY, CDR2 SMNVEV (reference sequence). After removal of 1 base from V and 9 bases from J, the junction contained 4 bases not matched to a gene. The CDR3 length is 15 residues.

The V call is TRBV25-1, the J call TRBJ1-6; D possibly corresponds to TRBD1 (6 bases). This CDR3 spans 16 amino acids. The germline CDR1 and CDR2 sequences are MGHDK and SYGVNS. V dropped 5 bases and J dropped 4 bases, with 15 bases sitting between them. DNA for the CDR3: TGTGCCAGCAGTCTATGGGGGCAGGGTTATAATTCACCCCTCCACTTT. This codes for CASSLWGQGYNSPLHF.

V and J are TRBV9 and TRBJ1-1; weak D call: TRBD1 (5 bases). The germline V and J ends were trimmed by 0 bases and 3 bases, with 12 bases remaining between them. This CDR3 comprises 15 residues. Germline-derived CDR1 and CDR2 are SGDLS and YYNGEE. The CDR3 bases are TGTGCCAGCAGCGTAGGTGGCCCAGGGTACACTGAAGCTTTCTTT. It encodes CASSVGGPGYTEAFF.

The chain links TRBV25-1 to TRBJ1-1; D possibly corresponds to TRBD1 (5 bases). Germline CDR1 MGHDK, CDR2 SYGVNS. V was pared by 2 bases and J by 4 bases, with 11 bases between. CDR3 size: 14 residues. The CDR3 loop is CASSEGFGATEAFF. In DNA form, the CDR3 reads TGTGCCAGCAGTGAAGGCTTTGGGGCCACTGAAGCTTTCTTT.

This clone was recorded only once. V usage is TRBV11-3 and J usage is TRBJ2-3; a possible D gene is TRBD2 (5 bases). V was trimmed by 1 base and J by 0 bases, leaving 14 bases between them. This CDR3 has 17 amino acids. Germline CDR1 SGHNT, CDR2 YENEEA. CDR3 nucleotide sequence: TGTGCCAGCAGCTTAGGCCTAGCAAAATCTAGCACAGATACGCAGTATTTT. Protein sequence: CASSLGLAKSSTDTQYF.

This chain links TRBV12-3 or TRBV12-4 with TRBJ1-5; the D gene is possibly TRBD1 (6 bases). The CDR3 spans 13 residues. The V and J ends lost 5 bases and 7 bases respectively, with 12 bases between them. In DNA, the CDR3 is TGTGCCAGCAGTCCAAGCAGGGGACAGCCCCAGCATTTT. It is translated as CASSPSRGQPQHF.

This clone was detected a few times. This chain connects TRBV7-9 to TRBJ1-2; 8 bases map to TRBD1. The CDR3 covers 15 residues. Germline values: CDR1 SEHNR, CDR2 FQNEAQ (reference sequence). V lost 4 bases and J lost 2; bases outside the gene matches: 6. CDR3 in amino acids: CASSSPGQENYGYTF. CDR3 nucleotide sequence: TGTGCCAGCAGCTCTCCGGGACAGGAGAACTATGGCTACACCTTC.

This clone was observed once. The rearrangement links TRBV7-3 to TRBJ1-2; 8 nucleotides align to TRBD1. Germline CDR1 and CDR2: SGHTA and FQGTGA. Unmatched junction bases numbered 5, after V lost 3 bases and J lost 8 bases. This CDR3 spans 13 amino acids. CDR3 sequence: CASSFGTGVGYTF. CDR3 coding DNA: TGTGCCAGCAGCTTTGGGACAGGAGTAGGCTACACCTTC.

The rearrangement uses TRBV7-2 and TRBJ1-5; TRBD1 agrees at 8 bases. Trimming removed 6 bases from V and 4 bases from J; junction bases left unmatched: 5. The CDR3 spans 14 residues. The germline V gene has CDR1 SGHTA and CDR2 FQGNSA. This chain's CDR3 is CASRSTGGNQPQHF. The CDR3 DNA is TGTGCCAGCAGGTCAACAGGGGGGAATCAGCCCCAGCATTTT.

This clone was found once. The V call is TRBV15, the J call TRBJ2-6; 8 bases map to TRBD1. CDR3 length: 16 amino acids. Losses at the gene ends were 5 bases for V and 1 base for J; bases not matched to a gene: 4. CDR1 and CDR2 (germline): LNHNV, YYDKDF (reference sequence). The CDR3 is CATSPRTGSGANVLTF. Written as DNA, the CDR3 is TGTGCCACCAGCCCCCGGACAGGGTCTGGGGCCAACGTCCTGACTTTC.

V gene TRBV3-1 (or the pseudogene TRBV3-2) combines with J gene TRBJ1-1, with D perhaps TRBD1 (6 bases). This CDR3 is 14 amino acids long. Trimming left V 5 bases short and J 1 base short, with 11 bases between. Germline values: CDR1 LGHDT, CDR2 YNNKEL (reference sequence). The CDR3 loop reads CASSSGHSNTEAFF. CDR3 DNA: TGTGCCAGCAGCTCGGGACACTCGAACACTGAAGCTTTCTTT.

The rearrangement links TRBV29-1 to TRBJ2-3; D perhaps matches TRBD1 (5 bases). The CDR3 contains 15 residues. V was shortened by 4 bases and J by 2 bases, with 16 bases between the two germline ends. Germline CDR1 SQVTM, CDR2 ANQGSEA. The CDR3 sequence: CSVGQLGSYTDTQYF. As DNA, the CDR3 is TGCAGCGTTGGACAGTTAGGATCTTACACAGATACGCAGTATTTT.

Notes on this clone: Because the CDR3's place on the DNA is in doubt, the DNA is left out and the CDR3 is given as listed by TCRdb. This chain uses TRBV27 with TRBJ2-2; no check of the table's D call, TRBD2, against the DNA was made. Germline CDR1 reads MNHEY; CDR2 reads SMNVEV (reference sequence). Inclusive of both ends, the CDR3 amounts to 14 amino acids. CDR3 region: CASSSSGNTGELFF.

The V gene is TRBV24-1, the J gene TRBJ1-5; D is possibly TRBD1 (6 bases). Looked up from germline, CDR1 is KGHDR and CDR2 is SFDVKD. The CDR3 spans 15 residues. V shed 5 bases and J shed 2 bases, with 12 bases lying between them. CDR3: CATSGQGIGNQPQHF. The CDR3 nucleotides read TGTGCCACCAGTGGTCAGGGGATTGGCAATCAGCCCCAGCATTTT.

The chain employs TRBV5-1 and TRBJ1-5; 9 positions agree with TRBD1. Germline V gene data show CDR1 as SGHRS and CDR2 as YFSETQ. The CDR3 runs 15 residues. V lost 0 bases, J lost 9 bases, and 7 bases stayed unmatched. The chain's CDR3 is CASSLAGTGYSPQHF. The CDR3 nucleotides are TGCGCCAGCAGCTTGGCAGGGACAGGGTATTCGCCCCAGCATTTT.

This chain links TRBV24-1 with TRBJ2-7; tentative D call: TRBD1 (6 bases). CDR1 is KGHDR and CDR2 is SFDVKD in the germline V gene. V was cut by 7 bases and J by 5 bases, with 14 bases left in between. The CDR3 sequence is 13 residues long. The CDR3 coding sequence is TGTGCCACCAGCCACACAGGGTTGGACGAGCAGTACTTC. Protein: CATSHTGLDEQYF.

This chain links TRBV27 with TRBJ1-1, with a tentative D call TRBD1 (5 bases). V was pared by 3 bases and J by 1 base, with 9 bases between. The germline gives CDR1 MNHEY, CDR2 SMNVEV (reference sequence). The CDR3 covers 14 residues. CDR3 sequence: CASSFGGWNTEAFF. The CDR3 DNA follows: TGTGCCAGCAGTTTCGGGGGATGGAACACTGAAGCTTTCTTT.

The chain combines TRBV11-1 with TRBJ2-1; 7 bases line up with TRBD2. V dropped 0 bases and J dropped 4; count of bases not matched to a gene: 3. The CDR3 is made up of 15 amino acids. Germline V gene lookup returns CDR1 SGHAT and CDR2 FQDESV (reference sequence). The CDR3 region has the DNA TGTGCCAGCAGCTTAGCCAGCGGGGCATACAATGAGCAGTTCTTC. Encoded protein: CASSLASGAYNEQFF. Drawing the rest from reference TRBV11-1 and TRBJ2-1, the complete variable domain is EAEVAQSPRYKITEKSQAVAFWCDPISGHATLYWYRQILGQGPELLVQFQDESVVDDSQLPKDRFSAERLKGVDSTLKIQPAELGDSAMYLCASSLASGAYNEQFFGPGTRLTVL.